This T cell receptor beta chain originates from a study of PD-1 blockade in classical Hodgkin lymphoma. Study as a whole: Patients were infused with nivolumab 3 mg/kg every 2 weeks. Study outcomes and limitations: CD4+ but not CD8+ TCR diversity rose significantly by C4D1. Later analyses included only patients treated at least 1 year post-ASCT.

Brentuximab vedotin exposure varied, and every patient relapsed after autologous stem cell transplantation. Germline CDR1 is SGHTA and CDR2 is FQGNSA. With 0 bases clipped from V and 0 bases from J, the junction kept 2 bases outside the gene matches. This CDR3 is 16 amino acids long. Sequencing was performed with immunoSEQ multiplex PCR; in TCRdb, only in-frame clones are kept and a portion is missing. In the table there are about 46,000 clones, approximately 70% of which are singletons. This clone was recorded only once. The antigen remains unidentified. The chain has TRBV7-2 and TRBJ2-3; 8 bases are shared with TRBD2. The input for sequencing was peripheral blood mononuclear cells (PBMCs), taken at baseline. The receptor comes from a human donor with classical Hodgkin lymphoma. The CDR3: CASSLAPGGSTDTQYF. DNA of the CDR3: TGTGCCAGCAGCTTAGCTCCGGGGGGGAGCACAGATACGCAGTATTTT. The full variable domain, completed using reference TRBV7-2 and TRBJ2-3, is GAGVSQSPSNKVTEKGKDVELRCDPISGHTALYWYRQSLGQGLEFLIYFQGNSAPDKSGLPSDRFSAERTGGSVSTLTIQRTQQEDSAVYLCASSLAPGGSTDTQYFGPGTRLTVL.